The 14 T cell receptor beta chains in this list originate from one sample, sequenced in a study of blood T cells in healthy people across ages. A second PCR, run for about 7 to 11 cycles, used a sample-barcoded 5' primer plus a J-beta primer mix. TCRdb fed the 5' RACE reads into MiXCR, producing one record per CDR3 protein. The sample holds roughly 2 million distinct CDR3 sequences, 49% seen once. Sequenced: blood. The receptors originated from a woman aged 40 to 55 in good health.

This clonotype was seen more than once but under ten times. This chain uses TRBV6-5 with TRBJ2-1, with TRBD1 matching over 9 bases. The germline V gene encodes CDR1 MNHEY and CDR2 SVGAGI. Losses at the gene ends were 6 bases for V and 5 bases for J; bases not matched to a gene: 5. The CDR3 has 14 amino acids. In nucleotides, the CDR3 is TGTGCCAGCAGGTTGGACAGGGGTAACAATGAGCAGTTCTTC. Translating gives CASRLDRGNNEQFF.

In its sample, this clonotype was seen a few times. V usage is TRBV11-2 and J usage is TRBJ2-7, with TRBD1 as a possible D gene (5 bases). The CDR3 spans 14 residues. The V gene's germline CDR1 is SGHAT and CDR2 FQNNGV. V gave up 2 bases and J gave up 6 bases, with 14 bases separating them. CDR3: CASSLIQGSGEQYF. The CDR3 bases are TGTGCCAGCAGCTTAATCCAGGGTTCGGGCGAGCAGTACTTC.

The V and J genes are TRBV20-1 and TRBJ1-1; D unresolved. Germline V gene data show CDR1 as DFQATT and CDR2 as SNEGSKA (reference sequence). This CDR3 is built from 13 residues. Trimming stripped 5 bases from V and 6 bases from J, with 16 bases between. DNA for the CDR3: TGCAGTGCTCCCCAGATCGTGAAGCCTGAAGCTTTCTTT. It codes for CSAPQIVKPEAFF.

The chain links TRBV20-1 to TRBJ2-1, with a weak D call TRBD1 (6 bases). With 5 bases removed from V and 5 bases from J, the gap between germline ends came to 7 bases. Germline V gene sequence: CDR1 DFQATT, CDR2 SNEGSKA (reference sequence). The CDR3 has 11 amino acids. The CDR3 DNA reads TGCAGTGCTGACAGGCACAATGAGCAGTTCTTC. Translation: CSADRHNEQFF.

The V call is TRBV11-2, the J call TRBJ2-3, with 8 nucleotides matching TRBD2. This CDR3 is built from 17 residues. The germline V gene has CDR1 SGHAT and CDR2 FQNNGV. Trimming at V came to 3 bases and at J to 3 bases, leaving 11 bases not matched to a gene. Here the CDR3 reads CASSLARGGGWTDTQYF. The DNA for the CDR3 is TGTGCCAGCAGCTTGGCCAGGGGCGGGGGGTGGACAGATACGCAGTATTTT.

This clonotype has a handful of counts. This sequence joins TRBV6-6 and TRBJ2-4, with D possibly being TRBD1 (6 bases). V lost 6 bases to trimming and J lost 11 bases, with 11 bases between them. Looked up from germline, CDR1 is MNHNY and CDR2 is SVGAGI (reference sequence). The CDR3 has 11 residues. The CDR3 DNA reads TGTGCCAGCAGGAGGGGGACGGTTCAGTACTTC. This translates into CASRRGTVQYF.

This chain uses TRBV3-1 with TRBJ2-1; D is uncertain. Trimming removed 3 bases at V and 7 bases at J, with 7 bases between. CDR3 length: 12 amino acids. From germline, CDR1 is LGHDT and CDR2 YNNKEL (reference sequence). The CDR3, as DNA: TGTGCCAGCAGCCATTGGCGAAATGAGCAGTTCTTC. Protein sequence: CASSHWRNEQFF.

The chain uses TRBV10-1 and TRBJ2-3; TRBD2 agrees at 8 bases. V shed 2 bases, J shed 0 bases, and the junction held 10 bases outside the gene matches. Germline V gene data show CDR1 as WNHNN and CDR2 as SYGVQD (reference sequence). This CDR3 region has 18 residues. CDR3 protein: CASSESLSGVPSTDTQYF. The CDR3 DNA follows: TGCGCCAGCAGTGAGAGTCTTAGCGGGGTTCCTAGCACAGATACGCAGTATTTT.

V gene TRBV29-1 combines with J gene TRBJ1-6, with D hard to call. Germline CDR1 is SQVTM and CDR2 is ANQGSEA. The CDR3 loop spans 14 amino acids. With 5 bases removed from V and 0 bases from J, the gap between germline ends came to 8 bases. The DNA for the CDR3 is TGCAGCGTTATGGAGGGCTCCTATAATTCACCCCTCCACTTT. Residues: CSVMEGSYNSPLHF.

The J gene is TRBJ2-3, the V gene TRBV20-1; 8 positions match TRBD1. With V trimmed by 0 bases and J by 6 bases, 5 bases remained unmatched. Germline CDR1 is DFQATT and CDR2 is SNEGSKA (reference sequence). CDR3 length equals 14 residues. The CDR3 reads CSARDLDRGDTQYF. CDR3 DNA sequence: TGCAGTGCTAGAGATCTCGACAGGGGTGATACGCAGTATTTT.

V usage is TRBV11-2 and J usage is TRBJ2-3; 8 bases map to TRBD2. V was clipped by 1 base and J by 6 bases; unmatched bases: 6. CDR1 and CDR2 from the germline V gene are SGHAT and FQNNGV. This CDR3 is built from 15 residues. As DNA, the CDR3 is TGTGCCAGCAGCTTAGGGGCGGGGGGATTGGATACGCAGTATTTT. Its protein is CASSLGAGGLDTQYF.

This clonotype has just a few counts. The chain is built from TRBV12-5 and TRBJ1-2; 7 bases are shared with TRBD1. This CDR3 has 13 amino acids. V trimming: 9 bases; J trimming: 2 bases; junction bases outside the gene matches: 6. Germline CDR1 is LGHNT and CDR2 is FRNRAP. CDR3 in amino acids: CASPGQENYGYTF. As DNA, the CDR3 is TGTGCTAGCCCCGGACAGGAAAACTATGGCTACACCTTC.

DNA for the CDR3: TGCGCCAGCAGCCCCCGACTAGCGGGGGTGTTCGGGATATACAATGAGCAGTTCTTC. Encoded protein: CASSPRLAGVFGIYNEQFF. The V call is TRBV4-1, the J call TRBJ2-1; 12 positions agree with TRBD2. The CDR3 runs 19 residues. Trimming took 4 bases from V and 4 from J; bases not matched to a gene: 14. CDR1 and CDR2 from the germline V gene are MGHRA and YSYEKL.

V is TRBV7-6 and J is TRBJ2-5; D is tentatively TRBD1 or TRBD2 (6 bases each). Trimming pared 5 bases from V and 5 bases from J, leaving 24 bases between. This CDR3 spans 17 amino acids. Germline assignment: CDR1 SGHVS and CDR2 FNYEAQ. CDR3 DNA: TGTGCCAGCAGCCGACTAACTAGCTCACCTCAGGGGGAGACCCAGTACTTC. It is translated as CASSRLTSSPQGETQYF.